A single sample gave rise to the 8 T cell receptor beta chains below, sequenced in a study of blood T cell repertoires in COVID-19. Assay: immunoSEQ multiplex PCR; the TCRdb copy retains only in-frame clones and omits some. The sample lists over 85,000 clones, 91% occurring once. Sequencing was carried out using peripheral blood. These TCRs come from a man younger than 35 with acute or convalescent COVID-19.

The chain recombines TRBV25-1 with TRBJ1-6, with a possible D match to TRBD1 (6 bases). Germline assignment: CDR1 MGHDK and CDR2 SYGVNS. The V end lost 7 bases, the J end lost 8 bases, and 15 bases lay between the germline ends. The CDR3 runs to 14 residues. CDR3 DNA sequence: TGTGCCAGCACCCTGGGGGCGAGAGATTCACCCCTCCACTTT. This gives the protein CASTLGARDSPLHF.

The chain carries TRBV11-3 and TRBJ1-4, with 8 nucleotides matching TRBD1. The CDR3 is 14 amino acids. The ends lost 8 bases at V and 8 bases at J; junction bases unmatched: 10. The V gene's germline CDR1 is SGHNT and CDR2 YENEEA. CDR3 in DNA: TGTGCCAGCGGTACTGGACAGGGTTTCGAAAAACTGTTTTTT. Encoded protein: CASGTGQGFEKLFF.

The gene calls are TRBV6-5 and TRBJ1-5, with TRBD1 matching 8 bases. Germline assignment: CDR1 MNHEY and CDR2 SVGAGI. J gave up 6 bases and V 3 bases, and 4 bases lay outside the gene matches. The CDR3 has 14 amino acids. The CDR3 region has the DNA TGTGCCAGCAGTTATGGACAGGGCAGTCAGCCCCAGCATTTT. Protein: CASSYGQGSQPQHF.

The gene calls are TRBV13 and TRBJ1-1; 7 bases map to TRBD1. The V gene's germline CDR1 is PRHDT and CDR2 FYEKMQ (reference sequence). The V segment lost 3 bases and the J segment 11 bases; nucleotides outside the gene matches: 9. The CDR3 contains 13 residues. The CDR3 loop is CASSFPGTVGAFF. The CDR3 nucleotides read TGTGCCAGCAGCTTCCCGGGGACAGTAGGGGCTTTCTTT.

DNA for the CDR3: TGTGCCAGCAGCTCCCGGGACTCTGGAAACACCATATATTTT. This gives the protein CASSSRDSGNTIYF. V usage is TRBV7-8 and J usage is TRBJ1-3; D is unclear. V shed 4 bases and J shed 0 bases, with 7 bases lying between them. The CDR3 has 14 amino acids. CDR1 and CDR2 from the germline V gene are SGHVS and FQNEAQ.

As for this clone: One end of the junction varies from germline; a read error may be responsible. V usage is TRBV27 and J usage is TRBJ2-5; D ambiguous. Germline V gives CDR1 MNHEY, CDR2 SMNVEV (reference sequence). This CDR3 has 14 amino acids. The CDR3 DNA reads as TGTGCCGGCAGTTTGACTGGTTCGAGGGAGACCCAGTACTTC. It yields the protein CAGSLTGSRETQYF.

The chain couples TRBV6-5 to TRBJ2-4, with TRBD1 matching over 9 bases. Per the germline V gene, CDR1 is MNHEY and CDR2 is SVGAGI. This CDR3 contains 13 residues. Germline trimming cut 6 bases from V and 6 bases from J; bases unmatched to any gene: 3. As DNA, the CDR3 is TGTGCCAGCAGACAGGGGGCTTTAAACATTCAGTACTTC. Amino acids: CASRQGALNIQYF.

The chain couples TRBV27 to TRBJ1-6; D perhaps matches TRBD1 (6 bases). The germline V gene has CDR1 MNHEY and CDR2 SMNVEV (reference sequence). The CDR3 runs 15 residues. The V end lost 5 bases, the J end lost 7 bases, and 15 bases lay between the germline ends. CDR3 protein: CASSPLTGNNSPLHF. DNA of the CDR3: TGTGCCAGCAGTCCCTTAACAGGGAACAATTCACCCCTCCACTTT.